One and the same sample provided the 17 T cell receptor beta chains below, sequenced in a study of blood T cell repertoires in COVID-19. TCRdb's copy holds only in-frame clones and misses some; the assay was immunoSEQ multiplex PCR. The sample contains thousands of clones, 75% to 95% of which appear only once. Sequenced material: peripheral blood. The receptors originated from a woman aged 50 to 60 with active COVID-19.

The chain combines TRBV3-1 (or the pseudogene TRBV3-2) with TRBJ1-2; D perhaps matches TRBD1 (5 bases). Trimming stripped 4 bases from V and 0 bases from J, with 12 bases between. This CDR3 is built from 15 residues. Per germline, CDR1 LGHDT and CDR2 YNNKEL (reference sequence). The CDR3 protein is CASSRRVGANYGYTF. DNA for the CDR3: TGTGCCAGCAGCCGCAGGGTTGGGGCTAACTATGGCTACACCTTC.

CDR3: CASRRGLAGTDTQYF. The CDR3 nucleotides are TGTGCCAGCAGACGGGGACTAGCGGGAACAGATACGCAGTATTTT. This rearrangement joins TRBV7-9 to TRBJ2-3; 13 nucleotides match TRBD2. The CDR3 has 15 residues. Trimming removed 6 bases from V and 3 bases from J; junction bases left unmatched: 3. Germline lookup yields CDR1 SEHNR and CDR2 FQNEAQ (reference sequence).

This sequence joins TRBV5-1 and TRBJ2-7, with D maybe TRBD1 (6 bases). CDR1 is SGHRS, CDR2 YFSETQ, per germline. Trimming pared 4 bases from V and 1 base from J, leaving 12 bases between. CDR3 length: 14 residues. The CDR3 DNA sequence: TGCGCCAGCAGCCCGGACAGTTTATCCTACGAGCAGTACTTC. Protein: CASSPDSLSYEQYF.

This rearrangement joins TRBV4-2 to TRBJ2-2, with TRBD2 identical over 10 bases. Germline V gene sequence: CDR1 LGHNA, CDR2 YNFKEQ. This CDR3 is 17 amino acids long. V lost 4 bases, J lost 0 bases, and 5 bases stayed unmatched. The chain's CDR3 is CASSLPSGSTNTGELFF. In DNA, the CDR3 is TGTGCCAGCAGCCTACCTAGCGGGAGTACGAACACCGGGGAGCTGTTTTTT.

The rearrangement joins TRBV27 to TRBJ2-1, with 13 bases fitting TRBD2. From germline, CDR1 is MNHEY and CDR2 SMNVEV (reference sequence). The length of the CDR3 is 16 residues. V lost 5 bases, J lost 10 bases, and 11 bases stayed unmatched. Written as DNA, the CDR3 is TGTGCCAGCAGTAACAGACTAGCGGGAGGAGTGGGGGAGCAGTTCTTC. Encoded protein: CASSNRLAGGVGEQFF.

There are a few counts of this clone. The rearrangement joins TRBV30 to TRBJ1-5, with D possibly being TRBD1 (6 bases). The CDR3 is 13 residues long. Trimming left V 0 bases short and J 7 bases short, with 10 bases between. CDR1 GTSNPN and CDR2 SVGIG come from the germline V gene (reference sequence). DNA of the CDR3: TGTGCCTGGAGTGTTGGACAGTTACAGCCCCAGCATTTT. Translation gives CAWSVGQLQPQHF.

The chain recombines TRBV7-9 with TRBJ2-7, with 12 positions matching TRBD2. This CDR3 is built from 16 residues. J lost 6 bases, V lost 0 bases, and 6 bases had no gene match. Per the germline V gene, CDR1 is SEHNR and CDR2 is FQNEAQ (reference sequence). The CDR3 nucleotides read TGTGCCAGCAGCTTAGCTCTAGCGGGAGGGGAACTCGAGCAGTACTTC. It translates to CASSLALAGGELEQYF.

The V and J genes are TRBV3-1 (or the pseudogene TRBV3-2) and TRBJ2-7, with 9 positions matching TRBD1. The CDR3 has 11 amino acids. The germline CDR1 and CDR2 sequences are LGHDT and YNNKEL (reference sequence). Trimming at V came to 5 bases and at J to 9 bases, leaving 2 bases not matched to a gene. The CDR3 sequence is CASSSQGAQYF. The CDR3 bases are TGTGCCAGCAGCTCACAGGGGGCGCAGTACTTC.

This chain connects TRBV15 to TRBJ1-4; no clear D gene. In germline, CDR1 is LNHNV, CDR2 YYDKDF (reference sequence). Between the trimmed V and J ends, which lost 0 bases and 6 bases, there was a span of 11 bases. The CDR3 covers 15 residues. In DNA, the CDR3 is TGTGCCACCAGCAGAGATTCGAGGGATGATGAAAAACTGTTTTTT. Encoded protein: CATSRDSRDDEKLFF.

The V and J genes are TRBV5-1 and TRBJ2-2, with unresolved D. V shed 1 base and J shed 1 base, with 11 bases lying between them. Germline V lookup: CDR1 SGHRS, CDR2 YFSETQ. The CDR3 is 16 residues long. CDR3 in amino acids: CASSLSGSRNTGELFF. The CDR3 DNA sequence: TGCGCCAGCAGCTTGAGTGGTTCGAGGAACACCGGGGAGCTGTTTTTT.

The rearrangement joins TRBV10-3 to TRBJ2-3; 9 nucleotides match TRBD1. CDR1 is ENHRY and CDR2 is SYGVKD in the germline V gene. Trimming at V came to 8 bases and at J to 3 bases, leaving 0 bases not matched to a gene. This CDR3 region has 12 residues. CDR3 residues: CAIGQGTDTQYF. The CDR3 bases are TGTGCCATCGGACAGGGGACAGATACGCAGTATTTT.

DNA of the CDR3: TGTGCCAGCAGCCCTAACAGGGGGGGGAACATTCAGTACTTC. Translating it yields CASSPNRGGNIQYF. V is TRBV5-6 and J is TRBJ2-4; a weak D match, TRBD1 (8 bases). Germline V gene data show CDR1 as SGHDT and CDR2 as YYEEEE. Trimming took off 4 bases at V and 7 bases at J, with 15 bases between the two ends. This CDR3 is 14 amino acids long.

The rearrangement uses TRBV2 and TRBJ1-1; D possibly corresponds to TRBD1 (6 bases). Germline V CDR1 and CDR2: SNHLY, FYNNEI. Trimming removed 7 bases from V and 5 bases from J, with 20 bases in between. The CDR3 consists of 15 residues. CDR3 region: CASNGGGALETEAFF. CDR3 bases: TGTGCCAGCAACGGAGGGGGGGCCCTGGAAACTGAAGCTTTCTTT.

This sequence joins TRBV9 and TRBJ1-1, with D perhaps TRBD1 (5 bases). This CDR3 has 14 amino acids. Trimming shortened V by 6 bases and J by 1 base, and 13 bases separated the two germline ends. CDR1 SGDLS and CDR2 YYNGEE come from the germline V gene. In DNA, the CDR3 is TGTGCCAGCACCATGGGAGGGGAGAACACTGAAGCTTTCTTT. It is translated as CASTMGGENTEAFF.

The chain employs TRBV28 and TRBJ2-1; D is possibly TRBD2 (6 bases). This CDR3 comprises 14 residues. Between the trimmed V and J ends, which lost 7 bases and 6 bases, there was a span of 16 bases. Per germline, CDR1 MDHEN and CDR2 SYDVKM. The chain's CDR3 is CASTLAGFINEQFF. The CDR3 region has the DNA TGTGCCAGCACCTTGGCGGGGTTTATCAATGAGCAGTTCTTC.

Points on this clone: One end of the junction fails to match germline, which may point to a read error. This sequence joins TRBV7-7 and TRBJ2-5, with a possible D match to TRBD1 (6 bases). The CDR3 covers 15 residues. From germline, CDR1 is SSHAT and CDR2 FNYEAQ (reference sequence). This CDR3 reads CASSLGGQIQETQYF. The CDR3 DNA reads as TGTGCTAGCAGCTTAGGCGGACAGATACAAGAGACCCAGTACTTC.

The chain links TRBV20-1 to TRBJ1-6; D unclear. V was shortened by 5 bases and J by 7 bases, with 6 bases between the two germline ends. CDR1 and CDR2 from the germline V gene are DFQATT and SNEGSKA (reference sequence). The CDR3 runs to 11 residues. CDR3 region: CSAYGNSPLHF. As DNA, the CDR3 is TGCAGTGCTTACGGGAATTCACCCCTCCACTTT.